One sample yielded the 4 T cell receptor beta chains listed below, sequenced in a study of blood T cell repertoires in COVID-19. Some clones are missing from TCRdb's copy, which holds only in-frame ones; the method was immunoSEQ multiplex PCR. This sample has 95,000 to 100,000 clones, with less than 85% found just once. The sample consisted of peripheral blood. Receptor source: a human donor in a cohort sampled during active COVID-19.

CDR3 DNA sequence: TGTGCCAGCAGGTCGGGACAGGGGATCTACAATGAGCAGTTCTTC. Its protein product is CASRSGQGIYNEQFF. The genes are TRBV2 and TRBJ2-1; 10 bases match TRBD1. The germline CDR1 and CDR2 sequences are SNHLY and FYNNEI. The V gene end was trimmed by 6 bases and the J gene end by 3 bases; junction bases not matched to a gene: 5. This CDR3 contains 15 residues.

The chain has TRBV10-3 and TRBJ2-7; 8 positions match TRBD1. This CDR3 contains 16 residues. Per germline, CDR1 ENHRY and CDR2 SYGVKD. After removal of 2 bases from V and 3 bases from J, the junction contained 9 bases not matched to a gene. CDR3 loop: CAISEPGTGLNYEQYF. In DNA form, the CDR3 reads TGTGCCATCAGTGAGCCCGGGACAGGACTTAACTACGAGCAGTACTTC.

Only one count was recorded for this clone. The chain carries TRBV10-3 and TRBJ2-7; TRBD2 might be the D (5 bases). The CDR3 consists of 13 residues. V was clipped by 3 bases and J by 2 bases, with 8 bases between them. Germline CDR1 ENHRY, CDR2 SYGVKD. The CDR3 region has the DNA TGTGCCATCAGTGACGGACTTACCTACGAGCAGTACTTC. It codes for CAISDGLTYEQYF.

This sequence joins TRBV7-3 and TRBJ2-7; 8 positions match TRBD1. Germline CDR1 reads SGHTA; CDR2 reads FQGTGA. This CDR3 is built from 15 residues. The V and J ends lost 1 base and 3 bases, in that order; junction bases with no gene match: 5. CDR3 in amino acids: CASSLRGTGDYEQYF. Written as DNA, the CDR3 is TGTGCCAGCAGCTTAAGGGGGACAGGCGACTACGAGCAGTACTTC.